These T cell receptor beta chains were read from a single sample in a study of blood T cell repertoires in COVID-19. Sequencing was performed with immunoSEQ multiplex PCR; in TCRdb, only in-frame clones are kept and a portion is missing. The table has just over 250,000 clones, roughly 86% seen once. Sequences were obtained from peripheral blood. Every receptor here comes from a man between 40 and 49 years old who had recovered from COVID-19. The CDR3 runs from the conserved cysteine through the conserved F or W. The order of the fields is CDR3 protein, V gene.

CASSIYRGSEAFF	TRBV19
CASSELGASADYEQYF	TRBV3-1/TRBV3-2
CASSWGLAGGTDGHEQYF	TRBV5-1
CASTLTGGDQPQHF	TRBV5-6
CASSLYVLTSTGELFF	TRBV7-8
CASSFTRTPGELFF	TRBV27
CASSPRLGGVRNEQFF	TRBV9
CATSRDSTGGHNEQFF	TRBV15
CASSTPRLEETQYF	TRBV6-5
CASSLVPDQDEKLFF	TRBV7-9
CASTGGEETQYF	TRBV19
CASNEGFSTDTQYF	TRBV3-1/TRBV3-2
CASSSRERGAYNEQFF	TRBV6-2/TRBV6-3
CASSHGRGSYEQYF	TRBV5-1
CASSAGQATEAFF	TRBV6-4
CASGRPASGQQETQYF	TRBV6-6